This passage covers 14 T cell receptor beta chains from one sample sequenced in a study (dated 2022 in TCRdb). Receptor amplification or capture employed the immunoSEQ multiplex PCR assay. Held by TCRdb, this immuneACCESS table contains in-frame sequences only and omits some clones. Under half of the omission traces to an unresolved V gene where checked; the cause of the rest is unknown. This sample comprises approximately 50,000 clones, 85% to 95% of them detected only once. The ten largest make up around 10% of the sample. The specimen was PBMCs. The receptor source for this set is a man aged 40-55 years with rheumatoid arthritis.

This chain uses TRBV4-1 with TRBJ1-5; 7 bases line up with TRBD1. The CDR3 consists of 15 residues. Germline-derived CDR1 and CDR2 are MGHRA and YSYEKL. The junction had 5 bases not matched to a gene; V was cut back by 2 bases and J by 4 bases. The CDR3: CASSQQGVGNQPQHF. The CDR3 nucleotides read TGCGCCAGCAGCCAACAGGGGGTCGGGAATCAGCCCCAGCATTTT.

This chain joins TRBV19 and TRBJ2-1, with unresolved D. CDR3 length: 14 residues. The V gene lost 7 bases and the J gene lost 5 bases, with 15 bases spanning the gap. In germline, CDR1 is LNHDA, CDR2 SQIVND (reference sequence). CDR3 in DNA: TGTGCCAGTACCTTATTGGGGAACGACAATGAGCAGTTCTTC. This gives the protein CASTLLGNDNEQFF.

V is TRBV6-4 and J is TRBJ2-1, with 11 bases lining up with TRBD2. The length of the CDR3 is 15 residues. The germline V gene has CDR1 MRHNA and CDR2 SNTAGT. Trimming took 5 bases from V and 6 from J; bases not matched to a gene: 6. CDR3 sequence (DNA): TGTGCCAGCAGTCCACTAGCGGGAGAGGGCAATGAGCAGTTCTTC. Amino acid sequence: CASSPLAGEGNEQFF.

This chain connects TRBV7-9 to TRBJ2-2; D is perhaps TRBD2 (5 bases). V was pared by 2 bases and J by 1 base, with 14 bases between. The CDR3 sequence is 17 residues long. Germline CDR1 SEHNR, CDR2 FQNEAQ (reference sequence). The CDR3 DNA is TGTGCCAGCAGCTTACTCAGGCCGGGGATGAACACCGGGGAGCTGTTTTTT. This gives the protein CASSLLRPGMNTGELFF.

The chain joins TRBV12-3 or TRBV12-4 to TRBJ1-5; D ambiguous. CDR3 length: 13 residues. V was trimmed by 3 bases and J by 7 bases, leaving 10 bases between them. The CDR3 spells CASSLRSEQPQHF. The CDR3 DNA reads as TGTGCCAGCAGTTTGCGGTCGGAGCAGCCCCAGCATTTT.

The rearrangement uses TRBV19 and TRBJ2-7; D is undetermined. Germline V gene lookup returns CDR1 LNHDA and CDR2 SQIVND (reference sequence). The CDR3 spans 16 residues. Trimming cost V 4 bases and J 0 bases, with 16 bases left between them. As DNA, the CDR3 is TGTGCCAGTAGTACGGCCACTTCCATGAGCTCCTACGAGCAGTACTTC. Its protein product is CASSTATSMSSYEQYF.

This chain uses TRBV28 with TRBJ2-1; 10 bases are shared with TRBD1. V shed 8 bases and J 3 bases; nucleotides not matched to a gene: 1. Germline V CDR1 and CDR2: MDHEN, SYDVKM. The CDR3 extends over 13 amino acids. The CDR3 reads CASGDRGYNEQFF. In DNA form, the CDR3 reads TGTGCCAGCGGGGACAGGGGCTACAATGAGCAGTTCTTC.

The gene calls are TRBV19 and TRBJ1-5; D gene ambiguous. Per the germline V gene, CDR1 is LNHDA and CDR2 is SQIVND (reference sequence). The CDR3 totals 18 residues. The V and J ends lost 4 bases and 2 bases respectively, with 21 bases between them. CDR3 DNA: TGTGCCAGTAGTAACCGGGCCCAAATTTTTTCGGGCAATCAGCCCCAGCATTTT. Its translation: CASSNRAQIFSGNQPQHF.

The chain joins TRBV11-3 to TRBJ2-1; a possible D gene is TRBD1 (6 bases). The CDR3 is 15 amino acids. Trimming removed 5 bases at V and 0 bases at J, with 11 bases between. From germline, CDR1 is SGHNT and CDR2 YENEEA. The CDR3 bases are TGTGCCAGCAGCCAGGGGTGGATCTCCTACAATGAGCAGTTCTTC. This sequence encodes CASSQGWISYNEQFF. The variable domain in full, completed from reference TRBV11-3 and TRBJ2-1, reads EAGVVQSPRYKIIEKKQPVAFWCNPISGHNTLYWYLQNLGQGPELLIRYENEEAVDDSQLPKDRFSAERLKGVDSTLKIQPAELGDSAVYLCASSQGWISYNEQFFGPGTRLTVL.

The genes are TRBV7-9 and TRBJ1-1; perhaps TRBD1 as D (6 bases). Germline V gene lookup returns CDR1 SEHNR and CDR2 FQNEAQ (reference sequence). CDR3 length: 13 amino acids. V was shortened by 11 bases and J by 3 bases, with 16 bases between the two germline ends. In nucleotides, the CDR3 is TGTGCCGGGGGGGAGAACAGGGACACTGAAGCTTTCTTT. This codes for CAGGENRDTEAFF.

The chain uses TRBV11-2 and TRBJ1-1; tentatively, D is TRBD1 (5 bases). Looked up from germline, CDR1 is SGHAT and CDR2 is FQNNGV. The CDR3 has 13 amino acids. Between the trimmed V and J ends, which lost 3 bases and 5 bases, there was a span of 10 bases. The CDR3 spells CASSLEGSTEAFF. The CDR3 DNA follows: TGTGCCAGCAGCTTGGAGGGGTCGACTGAAGCTTTCTTT.

This chain connects TRBV10-3 to TRBJ1-5; D is possibly TRBD1 (5 bases). CDR1 ENHRY and CDR2 SYGVKD come from the germline V gene. The CDR3 is made up of 17 amino acids. V shed 4 bases and J shed 2 bases, with 18 bases lying between them. The CDR3 loop reads CAISVDSPEGGNQPQHF. DNA for the CDR3: TGTGCCATCAGTGTTGACAGCCCCGAGGGCGGCAATCAGCCCCAGCATTTT.

This rearrangement joins TRBV11-2 to TRBJ1-2; D not certain. The CDR3 loop spans 14 amino acids. CDR1 is SGHAT, CDR2 FQNNGV, per germline. Trimming took 5 bases from V and 0 from J, leaving 10 bases between them. The CDR3 DNA sequence: TGTGCCAGCAGCCCTACCGACACTAACTATGGCTACACCTTC. This codes for CASSPTDTNYGYTF.

CDR3 coding DNA: TGCGCCAGCAGTGAAGCCTCAATAGGGACAGATACGCAGTATTTT. Its translation: CASSEASIGTDTQYF. The V gene is TRBV10-1, the J gene TRBJ2-3; D is undetermined. The germline V gene has CDR1 WNHNN and CDR2 SYGVQD (reference sequence). The germline V and J ends were trimmed by 3 bases and 3 bases, with 13 bases remaining between them. The CDR3 contains 15 residues.